The 30 T cell receptor beta chains below come from one sample, sequenced in a study of beta chain features in type 1 diabetes. These receptors have no known antigen. Findings and limits, study-wide: A moderate, significant TCRB CDR3 shortening appeared in type 1 diabetes across four CD4+ subsets.

Reverse transcription of all isolated RNA meant that expressed TCRB transcripts were sequenced. Repertoires were generated with immunoSEQ multiplex PCR, while TCRdb's copy carries only in-frame clones and drops some. The table includes roughly 150,000 clones, 9% detected once. The sample taken for sequencing was central memory CD4+ T cells from blood. The receptors stem from a woman under 40 with type 1 diabetes.

The J gene is TRBJ2-5, the V gene TRBV18, with D unclear. The CDR3 loop spans 12 amino acids. V shed 4 bases and J shed 5 bases, with 8 bases lying between them. Germline CDR1 reads KGHSH; CDR2 reads LQKENI. CDR3 coding DNA: TGTGCCAGCTCACTTTCGGGTGAGACCCAGTACTTC. Its protein product is CASSLSGETQYF.

There are a few counts of this clone. The V and J genes are TRBV7-9 and TRBJ2-1; D may be TRBD1 (5 bases). V shed 5 bases and J shed 0 bases, with 14 bases lying between them. The germline V gene has CDR1 SEHNR and CDR2 FQNEAQ (reference sequence). The CDR3 spans 16 residues. The CDR3: CASSQGGAYSYNEQFF. CDR3 coding DNA: TGTGCCAGCAGCCAGGGTGGGGCGTACTCCTACAATGAGCAGTTCTTC.

This clone was seen a few times. The chain carries TRBV28 and TRBJ1-2; D gene unclear. Germline CDR1 and CDR2: MDHEN and SYDVKM. Trimming removed 3 bases from V and 4 bases from J, with 15 bases in between. CDR3 length: 15 amino acids. The CDR3 here is CASSLGGSVGYGYTF. CDR3 bases: TGTGCCAGCAGTTTGGGCGGGTCGGTGGGCTATGGCTACACCTTC.

V and J are TRBV30 and TRBJ1-4; D is unresolved. Germline loops: CDR1 GTSNPN, CDR2 SVGIG (reference sequence). V was trimmed by 7 bases and J by 7 bases, leaving 13 bases between them. The CDR3 covers 12 residues. CDR3 sequence reads: CALGSAGEKLFF. The DNA for the CDR3 is TGTGCCTTAGGTTCGGCGGGTGAAAAACTGTTTTTT.

J is TRBJ1-4 and V is TRBV27, with TRBD1 identical over 8 bases. CDR3 length: 14 residues. CDR1 and CDR2 from the germline V gene are MNHEY and SMNVEV (reference sequence). Trimming at V came to 3 bases and at J to 8 bases, leaving 5 bases not matched to a gene. Here the CDR3 reads CASSFSGQGEKLFF. The CDR3, as DNA: TGTGCCAGCAGTTTCTCCGGACAGGGAGAAAAACTGTTTTTT. Complete variable domain (other parts from reference TRBV27 and TRBJ1-4): EAQVTQNPRYLITVTGKKLTVTCSQNMNHEYMSWYRQDPGLGLRQIYYSMNVEVTDKGDVPEGYKVSRKEKRNFPLILESPSPNQTSLYFCASSFSGQGEKLFFGSGTQLSVL.

This chain uses TRBV30 with TRBJ1-3; D possibly corresponds to TRBD1 (5 bases). From germline, CDR1 is GTSNPN and CDR2 SVGIG (reference sequence). Trimming removed 4 bases at V and 0 bases at J, with 7 bases between. The CDR3 has 13 residues. CDR3 sequence reads: CAWNTGSGNTIYF. The DNA for the CDR3 is TGTGCCTGGAACACAGGCTCTGGAAACACCATATATTTT.

This clone has ten or more counts. Within the sample, other DNA sequences also encode this same CDR3. The chain recombines TRBV4-1 with TRBJ2-7, with 11 bases matching TRBD1. CDR1 MGHRA and CDR2 YSYEKL come from the germline V gene. V was pared by 3 bases and J by 1 base, with 2 bases of the junction left unmatched. The CDR3 spans 15 residues. The CDR3 DNA follows: TGCGCCAGCAGCCAGGGACAGGGGGTATCCTACGAGCAGTACTTC. Translation: CASSQGQGVSYEQYF.

J is TRBJ2-3 and V is TRBV6-6; 9 bases map to TRBD2. The CDR3 contains 16 residues. Germline trimming cut 2 bases from V and 7 bases from J; bases unmatched to any gene: 10. Germline V gene data show CDR1 as MNHNY and CDR2 as SVGAGI (reference sequence). The CDR3 coding sequence is TGTGCCAGCAGTTACGCCTCTATAGCGGGAGAAAATACGCAGTATTTT. Its translation is CASSYASIAGENTQYF.

This clone appeared a few times. One junction end does not reproduce the germline sequence, and a read error may be involved. V usage is TRBV6-1 and J usage is TRBJ2-1, with TRBD2 identical over 16 bases. The length of the CDR3 is 16 residues. Germline-derived CDR1 and CDR2 are MNHNS and SASEGT. CDR3: CASSEGTSGRVDEQFF. CDR3 coding DNA: TGTGCCAGCAGCGAAGGGACTAGCGGGAGGGTGGATGAGCAGTTCTTC.

This clone was observed a few times. The chain employs TRBV5-1 and TRBJ1-2; D perhaps matches TRBD1 (5 bases). The CDR3 covers 15 residues. Germline loops: CDR1 SGHRS, CDR2 YFSETQ. V was cut by 0 bases and J by 0 bases, with 9 bases left in between. The CDR3 protein is CASSLEPTANYGYTF. CDR3 coding DNA: TGCGCCAGCAGCTTGGAACCGACAGCTAACTATGGCTACACCTTC.

This clone was recorded a few times. V usage is TRBV29-1 and J usage is TRBJ1-2; TRBD1 might be the D (5 bases). This CDR3 has 14 residues. Trimming took off 6 bases at V and 4 bases at J, with 18 bases between the two ends. The germline V gene encodes CDR1 SQVTM and CDR2 ANQGSEA. CDR3 DNA: TGCAGCGTAGTCAAGCCAGGGAATCTCTATGGCTACACCTTC. Translation gives CSVVKPGNLYGYTF.

The chain employs TRBV28 and TRBJ2-1, with TRBD1 matching over 10 bases. The CDR3 sequence is 15 residues long. Per germline, CDR1 MDHEN and CDR2 SYDVKM. The V segment lost 6 bases and the J segment 8 bases; nucleotides outside the gene matches: 10. In nucleotides, the CDR3 is TGTGCCAGCAGACCCGTAGGACAGGGGGTCGATGAGCAGTTCTTC. It codes for CASRPVGQGVDEQFF.

The chain uses TRBV10-3 and TRBJ1-1; 7 bases are a match to TRBD1. This CDR3 region has 15 residues. The germline CDR1 and CDR2 sequences are ENHRY and SYGVKD. After removal of 6 bases from V and 2 bases from J, the junction contained 9 bases not matched to a gene. The CDR3 DNA reads TGTGCCATCAGGGGGGATACAGGGGCCAACACTGAAGCTTTCTTT. Its translation: CAIRGDTGANTEAFF.

The gene calls are TRBV6-4 and TRBJ1-2, with TRBD1 matching over 12 bases. CDR3 length: 12 amino acids. From germline, CDR1 is MRHNA and CDR2 SNTAGT. The V segment lost 8 bases and the J segment 7 bases; nucleotides outside the gene matches: 2. The CDR3 sequence: CASRDRGLGYTF. The CDR3 DNA sequence: TGTGCCAGCCGGGACAGGGGGCTTGGCTACACCTTC.

In its sample, this clone was seen a few times. This chain uses TRBV7-3 with TRBJ1-2, with D maybe TRBD1 (6 bases). With 5 bases removed from V and 8 bases from J, the gap between germline ends came to 15 bases. The CDR3 has 13 amino acids. CDR1 and CDR2 from the germline V gene are SGHTA and FQGTGA. CDR3 in amino acids: CASSPSPGEGYTF. Written as DNA, the CDR3 is TGTGCCAGCAGCCCCTCTCCAGGGGAAGGCTACACCTTC.

This clone was counted between two and nine times. The chain uses TRBV6-4 and TRBJ2-2; perhaps TRBD2 as D (5 bases). V was shortened by 4 bases and J by 6 bases, with 12 bases between the two germline ends. The CDR3 length is 14 residues. Germline CDR1 MRHNA, CDR2 SNTAGT. The CDR3 reads CASSAASWAGELFF. Here the CDR3 DNA reads TGTGCCAGCAGTGCGGCTAGCTGGGCCGGGGAGCTGTTTTTT.

V and J are TRBV27 and TRBJ1-2; tentatively, D is TRBD1 (5 bases). V was cut by 4 bases and J by 5 bases, with 8 bases left in between. Germline assignment: CDR1 MNHEY and CDR2 SMNVEV (reference sequence). CDR3 length: 12 residues. The CDR3 region has the DNA TGTGCCAGCAGTTCCCGGGGGTATGGCTACACCTTC. As protein: CASSSRGYGYTF.

The rearrangement uses TRBV5-4 and TRBJ2-7; TRBD1 matches at 7 bases. CDR1 is SGHNT and CDR2 is YYREEE in the germline V gene (reference sequence). CDR3 size: 14 residues. V lost 0 bases to trimming and J lost 4 bases; unmatched junction nucleotides: 4. The CDR3 DNA reads TGTGCCAGCAGCTTGGGACAGGGCGGATACGAGCAGTACTTC. Amino acids: CASSLGQGGYEQYF. Filled out from reference TRBV5-4 and TRBJ2-7, the complete variable domain reads ETGVTQSPTHLIKTRGQQVTLRCSSQSGHNTVSWYQQALGQGPQFIFQYYREEENGRGNFPPRFSGLQFPNYSSELNVNALELDDSALYLCASSLGQGGYEQYFGPGTRLTVT.

V is TRBV27 and J is TRBJ2-5; 8 positions agree with TRBD2. This CDR3 has 15 amino acids. V was clipped by 3 bases and J by 4 bases; unmatched bases: 7. Germline CDR1 and CDR2: MNHEY and SMNVEV (reference sequence). The CDR3 is CASSFLGSGRETQYF. The CDR3, as DNA: TGTGCCAGCAGTTTTTTGGGGAGCGGGAGAGAGACCCAGTACTTC.

This clone was picked up a small number of times. The chain is built from TRBV28 and TRBJ2-7; D call uncertain. V lost 4 bases to trimming and J lost 2 bases, with 3 bases between them. This CDR3 contains 11 residues. Germline-derived CDR1 and CDR2 are MDHEN and SYDVKM. For the CDR3, the DNA is TGTGCCAGCAGTTCGGCCTACGAGCAGTACTTC. Protein: CASSSAYEQYF. Filled out from reference TRBV28 and TRBJ2-7, the complete variable domain reads DVKVTQSSRYLVKRTGEKVFLECVQDMDHENMFWYRQDPGLGLRLIYFSYDVKMKEKGDIPEGYSVSREKKERFSLILESASTNQTSMYLCASSSAYEQYFGPGTRLTVT.

The chain couples TRBV5-1 to TRBJ2-2; 7 nucleotides line up with TRBD2. V lost 4 bases to trimming and J lost 0 bases; unmatched junction nucleotides: 6. CDR3 size: 16 residues. CDR1 and CDR2 (germline): SGHRS, YFSETQ. The CDR3 DNA reads as TGCGCCAGCAGCCAAACTAGCGCGACGAACACCGGGGAGCTGTTTTTT. Its translation: CASSQTSATNTGELFF.

The chain links TRBV5-1 to TRBJ2-7; TRBD1 matches at 8 bases. V was clipped by 4 bases and J by 0 bases; unmatched bases: 6. Germline V gene lookup returns CDR1 SGHRS and CDR2 YFSETQ. The CDR3 is 15 residues long. As DNA, the CDR3 is TGCGCCAGCAGCCCCGGGACAGGCCCCTCCTACGAGCAGTACTTC. This translates into CASSPGTGPSYEQYF.

This clone has a handful of counts. V usage is TRBV28 and J usage is TRBJ1-5, with D perhaps matching TRBD1 (6 bases). In germline, CDR1 is MDHEN, CDR2 SYDVKM. V lost 8 bases to trimming and J lost 1 base, with 18 bases between them. This CDR3 is 16 amino acids long. The CDR3 DNA is TGTGCCAGCGACGACGCCGGGACATCGAGCAATCAGCCCCAGCATTTT. This codes for CASDDAGTSSNQPQHF.

The gene calls are TRBV29-1 and TRBJ2-5, with 7 bases that match TRBD2. The DNA end is a closer match to TRBJ2-7, so the J assignment may be wrong. CDR1 is SQVTM and CDR2 is ANQGSEA in the germline V gene. This CDR3 spans 14 amino acids. CDR3 nucleotide sequence: TGCAGCGTTGAGGGGGGAGGGCCCTTCTACGAGCAGTACTTC. Translated, it gives CSVEGGGPFYEQYF.

The CDR3 sequence: CATADQRSSYEQYF. The DNA for the CDR3 is TGTGCCACGGCAGACCAGAGGTCATCCTACGAGCAGTACTTC. The chain couples TRBV10-3 to TRBJ2-7; D is unresolved. V lost 10 bases and J 1 base, leaving 17 bases between the germline ends. The germline CDR1 and CDR2 sequences are ENHRY and SYGVKD. The CDR3 is 14 residues long.

This clone was counted only a few times. The rearrangement links TRBV2 to TRBJ1-5; possibly TRBD1 for D (6 bases). Germline CDR1 SNHLY, CDR2 FYNNEI. This CDR3 comprises 14 residues. The V end lost 8 bases, the J end lost 0 bases, and 11 bases lay between the germline ends. The chain's CDR3 is CASGGGFSNQPQHF. The CDR3 DNA sequence: TGTGCCAGCGGGGGGGGCTTTAGCAATCAGCCCCAGCATTTT.

This clone was counted between two and nine times. The chain is built from TRBV29-1 and TRBJ2-5, with TRBD1 matching over 9 bases. V shed 6 bases, J shed 3 bases, and the junction held 11 bases outside the gene matches. The CDR3 loop spans 15 amino acids. Germline V gene lookup returns CDR1 SQVTM and CDR2 ANQGSEA. The CDR3 DNA sequence: TGCAGCGTGCTTCCGGGACAGGGCGTGGAAGAGACCCAGTACTTC. Its protein is CSVLPGQGVEETQYF.

This chain links TRBV5-7 with TRBJ1-5; 10 bases line up with TRBD1. TRBV5-7 is marked as an open reading frame, function uncertain. The CDR3 extends over 16 amino acids. V shed 2 bases, J shed 8 bases, and the junction held 10 bases outside the gene matches. Here the CDR3 DNA reads TGTGCCAGCAGCTTACGCCGGGACAGGGGTGTAAAGCCCCAGCATTTT. The encoded protein is CASSLRRDRGVKPQHF.

This clone was detected a few times. This sequence joins TRBV28 and TRBJ1-1; 9 bases match TRBD1. There are 14 residues in the CDR3. Losses at the gene ends were 2 bases for V and 7 bases for J; bases not matched to a gene: 5. The germline CDR1 and CDR2 sequences are MDHEN and SYDVKM. The CDR3 spells CASSLMGQGVEAFF. As DNA, the CDR3 is TGTGCCAGCAGTTTAATGGGACAGGGAGTTGAAGCTTTCTTT.

V is TRBV28 and J is TRBJ2-3; D is unresolved. Trimming shortened V by 5 bases and J by 6 bases, and 24 bases separated the two germline ends. The CDR3 is 17 residues long. Per germline, CDR1 MDHEN and CDR2 SYDVKM. Written as DNA, the CDR3 is TGTGCCAGCAGTACCTCACCGGCGACCGGGTATGCGGATACGCAGTATTTT. This encodes CASSTSPATGYADTQYF. Complete variable domain (other parts from reference TRBV28 and TRBJ2-3): DVKVTQSSRYLVKRTGEKVFLECVQDMDHENMFWYRQDPGLGLRLIYFSYDVKMKEKGDIPEGYSVSREKKERFSLILESASTNQTSMYLCASSTSPATGYADTQYFGPGTRLTVL.